The 20 T cell receptor beta chains below all came from one sample that was sequenced in a study of early T cells in non-severe SARS-CoV-2 infection. TCRdb recomputed calls from the 5' RACE reads with MiXCR, one row per CDR3 protein. The table lists 50,000 or so distinct CDR3 sequences, 13% of them singletons, with about 10% in the top ten. Sequences were obtained from whole blood. The receptors derive from an adult who was a healthcare worker with PCR-confirmed SARS-CoV-2 infection or an uninfected control (not recorded which).

This clonotype was seen at least ten times. The chain links TRBV6-6 to TRBJ1-5; perhaps TRBD1 as D (5 bases). The CDR3 sequence is 12 residues long. Germline V lookup: CDR1 MNHNY, CDR2 SVGAGI (reference sequence). Trimming shortened V by 6 bases and J by 5 bases, and 8 bases separated the two germline ends. CDR3: CASSLGDQPQHF. The CDR3 DNA follows: TGTGCCAGCAGCCTAGGGGATCAGCCCCAGCATTTT.

This sequence joins TRBV20-1 and TRBJ2-3; possibly TRBD1 or TRBD2 for D (5 bases each). Germline CDR1 reads DFQATT; CDR2 reads SNEGSKA (reference sequence). Trimming pared 0 bases from V and 4 bases from J, leaving 11 bases between. The CDR3 covers 14 residues. The CDR3 is CSAREVLGADTQYF. The DNA of the CDR3 is TGCAGTGCTAGAGAAGTTTTGGGGGCAGATACGCAGTATTTT.

The table lists this clonotype with many counts. The chain is built from TRBV29-1 and TRBJ1-1; 7 bases fit TRBD1. Germline V gives CDR1 SQVTM, CDR2 ANQGSEA. The trim removed 7 bases at V and 4 bases at J, leaving 9 bases unmatched. The CDR3 length is 13 residues. In nucleotides, the CDR3 is TGCAGCGCGGCAGGGGGGTTGTTCACTGAAGCTTTCTTT. The encoded protein is CSAAGGLFTEAFF. The complete variable domain, with remaining parts taken from reference TRBV29-1 and TRBJ1-1, reads SAVISQKPSRDICQRGTSLTIQCQVDSQVTMMFWYRQQPGQSLTLIATANQGSEATYESGFVIDKFPISRPNLTFSTLTVSNMSPEDSSIYLCSAAGGLFTEAFFGQGTRLTVV.

This clonotype has a handful of counts. This chain connects TRBV24-1 to TRBJ2-5; the match to TRBD1 covers 9 bases. The CDR3 loop spans 14 amino acids. From germline, CDR1 is KGHDR and CDR2 SFDVKD. Losses at the gene ends were 9 bases for V and 3 bases for J; bases not matched to a gene: 7. As DNA, the CDR3 is TGTGCCACCTTCCCGGGACAGGGTAAAGAGACCCAGTACTTC. The encoded protein is CATFPGQGKETQYF.

Ten or more counts support this clonotype. CDR3 amino acids: CASSLQGTKEQYF. The CDR3 DNA is TGTGCCAGCAGCTTACAGGGGACGAAGGAGCAGTACTTC. The chain combines TRBV7-9 with TRBJ2-7; TRBD1 might be the D (6 bases). Trimming took 2 bases from V and 7 from J, leaving 12 bases between them. This CDR3 is 13 amino acids long. Germline V gene data show CDR1 as SEHNR and CDR2 as FQNEAQ (reference sequence). Looking up the rest from reference TRBV7-9 and TRBJ2-7 gives the full variable domain: DTGVSQNPRHKITKRGQNVTFRCDPISEHNRLYWYRQTLGQGPEFLTYFQNEAQLEKSRLLSDRFSAERPKGSFSTLEIQRTEQGDSAMYLCASSLQGTKEQYFGPGTRLTVT.

This clonotype occurred many times. This chain connects TRBV29-1 to TRBJ2-3; TRBD1 matches at 7 bases. CDR1 and CDR2 (germline): SQVTM, ANQGSEA. The ends lost 8 bases at V and 1 base at J; junction bases unmatched: 3. This CDR3 is 12 amino acids long. The CDR3: CSTGAGTDTQYF. CDR3 DNA sequence: TGCAGCACAGGGGCGGGCACAGATACGCAGTATTTT.

The sample holds a few counts of this clonotype. The rearrangement links TRBV3-1 to TRBJ2-7; the D gene is possibly TRBD1 (6 bases). V was cut by 1 base and J by 5 bases, with 12 bases left in between. Germline CDR1 reads LGHDT; CDR2 reads YNNKEL (reference sequence). CDR3 length equals 14 residues. The CDR3 here is CASSQGAGENEQYF. The CDR3 DNA follows: TGTGCCAGCAGCCAAGGGGCAGGGGAAAACGAGCAGTACTTC.

This clonotype was detected only once. The chain employs TRBV12-5 and TRBJ2-5; TRBD1 matches at 8 bases. The CDR3 length is 14 residues. CDR1 is LGHNT and CDR2 is FRNRAP in the germline V gene. Trimming cost V 3 bases and J 4 bases; bases outside gene matches: 4. In nucleotides, the CDR3 is TGTGCTAGTGGTTTTGCAGGGGGCAGAGAGACCCAGTACTTC. This translates into CASGFAGGRETQYF.

The chain links TRBV5-1 to TRBJ1-5; D uncertain. The CDR3 runs 13 residues. With 3 bases removed from V and 0 bases from J, the gap between germline ends came to 4 bases. The germline V gene has CDR1 SGHRS and CDR2 YFSETQ. The CDR3 DNA sequence: TGCGCCAGCAGCTACGGTAGCAATCAGCCCCAGCATTTT. Amino acid sequence: CASSYGSNQPQHF.

The V call is TRBV19, the J call TRBJ1-5; D unclear. From germline, CDR1 is LNHDA and CDR2 SQIVND (reference sequence). V was shortened by 7 bases and J by 2 bases, with 9 bases between the two germline ends. CDR3 size: 13 residues. The CDR3: CASNRRGNQPQHF. For the CDR3, the DNA is TGTGCCAGTAACCGGCGAGGCAATCAGCCCCAGCATTTT.

This clonotype was seen a handful of times. The chain employs TRBV12-3 or TRBV12-4 and TRBJ2-2; D not certain. The CDR3 is made up of 11 amino acids. The V end lost 6 bases, the J end lost 4 bases, and 3 bases lay between the germline ends. The DNA for the CDR3 is TGTGCCAGCAGGAGCACCGGGGAGCTGTTTTTT. As protein: CASRSTGELFF.

This clonotype was observed a few times. This chain links TRBV5-5 with TRBJ2-7; either TRBD1 or TRBD2 may fit D (5 bases each). Germline-derived CDR1 and CDR2 are SGHKS and YYEKEE (reference sequence). The V and J ends lost 4 bases and 2 bases respectively, with 13 bases between them. The CDR3 contains 14 residues. The CDR3 spells CASSPWDGAYEQYF. Written as DNA, the CDR3 is TGTGCCAGCAGCCCGTGGGACGGAGCCTACGAGCAGTACTTC.

This clonotype was seen at least ten times. The rearrangement uses TRBV12-5 and TRBJ2-7; D uncertain. Germline-derived CDR1 and CDR2 are LGHNT and FRNRAP. Between the trimmed V and J ends, which lost 3 bases and 3 bases, there was a span of 9 bases. The CDR3 is 13 amino acids. This chain's CDR3 is CASGLGLGYEQYF. The CDR3 DNA follows: TGTGCTAGTGGTTTAGGTCTGGGCTACGAGCAGTACTTC.

This clonotype came up a few times. This sequence joins TRBV5-5 and TRBJ2-1; D not certain. Germline V gene lookup returns CDR1 SGHKS and CDR2 YYEKEE (reference sequence). CDR3 length: 15 amino acids. Deletions cut 0 bases from V and 0 bases from J, with 7 bases between. The chain's CDR3 is CASSLAASSYNEQFF. In DNA, the CDR3 is TGTGCCAGCAGCTTGGCGGCTTCCTCCTACAATGAGCAGTTCTTC.

This clonotype was seen at least ten times. J is TRBJ1-1 and V is TRBV9, with D possibly matching TRBD1 (5 bases). The germline V gene has CDR1 SGDLS and CDR2 YYNGEE. V was shortened by 3 bases and J by 1 base, with 10 bases between the two germline ends. CDR3 length: 14 residues. The CDR3 region is CASSAAGGNTEAFF. The CDR3 DNA reads TGTGCCAGCAGCGCAGCGGGGGGGAACACTGAAGCTTTCTTT.

This clonotype was counted at least ten times. The CDR3 DNA is TGTGCCAGCAGTGGGGACAGGGGAGGCTACACCTTC. Translation: CASSGDRGGYTF. The chain carries TRBV2 and TRBJ1-2; 10 bases line up with TRBD1. Losses at the gene ends were 4 bases for V and 8 bases for J; bases not matched to a gene: 1. The CDR3 loop spans 12 amino acids. The germline gives CDR1 SNHLY, CDR2 FYNNEI.

The rearrangement joins TRBV5-1 to TRBJ1-3, with TRBD1 matching over 9 bases. J was trimmed by 4 bases and V by 4 bases; bases with no gene match: 12. CDR1 and CDR2 (germline): SGHRS, YFSETQ. This CDR3 spans 17 amino acids. CDR3 sequence: CASSPRADRGRGNTIYF. Here the CDR3 DNA reads TGCGCCAGCAGCCCCAGGGCGGACAGGGGAAGAGGAAACACCATATATTTT.

This clonotype came up a few times. The chain employs TRBV5-6 and TRBJ2-7; 9 positions agree with TRBD2. The J segment lost 2 bases and the V segment lost 4 bases, leaving 4 bases of the junction unmatched. The CDR3 is 14 residues long. CDR1 and CDR2 from the germline V gene are SGHDT and YYEEEE. The CDR3 loop reads CASSPGGGAYEQYF. In DNA form, the CDR3 reads TGTGCCAGCAGCCCAGGCGGGGGGGCCTACGAGCAGTACTTC.

This clonotype was seen repeatedly, ten times or more. This chain uses TRBV19 with TRBJ1-2, with a tentative D call TRBD1 (5 bases). Per germline, CDR1 LNHDA and CDR2 SQIVND (reference sequence). There are 16 residues in the CDR3. The V gene lost 7 bases and the J gene lost 0 bases, with 18 bases spanning the gap. The chain's CDR3 is CASTVGRVSPNYGYTF. The CDR3 nucleotides are TGTGCCAGTACCGTGGGACGCGTAAGCCCTAACTATGGCTACACCTTC. Full variable domain (remainder filled in from reference TRBV19 and TRBJ1-2): DGGITQSPKYLFRKEGQNVTLSCEQNLNHDAMYWYRQDPGQGLRLIYYSQIVNDFQKGDIAEGYSVSREKKESFPLTVTSAQKNPTAFYLCASTVGRVSPNYGYTFGSGTRLTVV.

This rearrangement joins TRBV20-1 to TRBJ2-1; TRBD2 might be the D (6 bases). CDR1 is DFQATT, CDR2 SNEGSKA, per germline (reference sequence). Deletions cut 6 bases from V and 9 bases from J, with 21 bases between. This CDR3 contains 14 residues. The CDR3 DNA is TGCAGTGCGCCACGCGGAACGGAGGGCCTTGAGCAGTTCTTC. Encoded protein: CSAPRGTEGLEQFF.